This T cell receptor beta chain was identified during a study of ipilimumab plus nivolumab after autologous stem cell transplantation. J was trimmed by 2 bases and V by 5 bases; bases with no gene match: 8. This CDR3 has 16 residues. In germline, CDR1 is SGHRS, CDR2 YFSETQ. Some clones are missing from TCRdb's copy, which holds only in-frame ones; the method was immunoSEQ multiplex PCR. This table holds some 40,000 clones, 92% found once. The TCR sequence derives from a male donor with multiple myeloma. Sequenced material: PBMCs, taken in a trial of ipilimumab plus nivolumab as post-transplant consolidation. The chain has TRBV5-1 and TRBJ2-2; 8 nucleotides align to TRBD2. The CDR3 loop is CASSGSGGRNTGELFF. In nucleotides, the CDR3 is TGCGCCAGCAGTGGGAGCGGGGGCAGAAACACCGGGGAGCTGTTTTTT.